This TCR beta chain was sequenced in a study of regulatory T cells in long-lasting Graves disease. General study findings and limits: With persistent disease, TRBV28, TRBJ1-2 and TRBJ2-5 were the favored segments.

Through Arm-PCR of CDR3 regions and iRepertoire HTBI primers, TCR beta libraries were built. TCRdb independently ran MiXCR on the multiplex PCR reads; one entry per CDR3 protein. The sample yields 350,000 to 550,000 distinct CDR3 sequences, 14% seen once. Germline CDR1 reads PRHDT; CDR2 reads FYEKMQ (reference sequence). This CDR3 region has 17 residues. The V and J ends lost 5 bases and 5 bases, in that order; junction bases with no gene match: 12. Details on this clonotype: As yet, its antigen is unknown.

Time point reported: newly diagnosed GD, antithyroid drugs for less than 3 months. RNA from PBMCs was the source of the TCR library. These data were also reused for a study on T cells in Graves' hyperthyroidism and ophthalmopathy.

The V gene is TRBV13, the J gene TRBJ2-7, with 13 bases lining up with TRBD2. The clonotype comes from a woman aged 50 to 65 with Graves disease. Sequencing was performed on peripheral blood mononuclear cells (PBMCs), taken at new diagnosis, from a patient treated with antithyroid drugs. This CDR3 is CASSRPLLAGGTHEQYF. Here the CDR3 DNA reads TGTGCCAGCAGCCGGCCCCTACTAGCGGGAGGGACACACGAGCAGTACTTC.